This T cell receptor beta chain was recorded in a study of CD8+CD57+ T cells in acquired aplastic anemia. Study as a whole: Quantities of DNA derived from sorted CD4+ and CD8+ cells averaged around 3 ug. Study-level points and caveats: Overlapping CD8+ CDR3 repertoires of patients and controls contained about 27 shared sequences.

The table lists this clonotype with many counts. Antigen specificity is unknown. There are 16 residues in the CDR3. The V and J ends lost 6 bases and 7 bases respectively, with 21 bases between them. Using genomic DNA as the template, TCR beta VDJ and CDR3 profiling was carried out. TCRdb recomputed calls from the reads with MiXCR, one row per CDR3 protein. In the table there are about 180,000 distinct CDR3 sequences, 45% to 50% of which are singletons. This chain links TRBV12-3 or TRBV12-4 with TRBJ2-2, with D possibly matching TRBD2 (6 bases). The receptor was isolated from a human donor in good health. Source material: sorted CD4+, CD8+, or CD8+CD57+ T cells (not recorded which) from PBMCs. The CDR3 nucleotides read TGTGCCAGCAGACCGAGCCACAGCGCGGGGAGCGGGGAGCTGTTTTTT. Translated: CASRPSHSAGSGELFF.